Below are 29 T cell receptor beta chains sequenced from a single sample in a study of blood T cell repertoires in COVID-19. Profiled with immunoSEQ multiplex PCR; TCRdb holds only in-frame clones, not every one. The sample holds more than 250,000 clones, around 86% seen once. Sequencing used peripheral blood. Source of these receptors: a man aged 18-30 years with active or convalescent COVID-19.

This chain joins TRBV9 and TRBJ2-2; 7 nucleotides agree with TRBD2. The CDR3 covers 16 residues. Germline V gene sequence: CDR1 SGDLS, CDR2 YYNGEE. J was trimmed by 5 bases and V by 0 bases; bases with no gene match: 7. In DNA, the CDR3 is TGTGCCAGCAGCGTAGCGGCAGGGAGGGGAACCGGGGAGCTGTTTTTT. Its protein product is CASSVAAGRGTGELFF. Looking up the rest from reference TRBV9 and TRBJ2-2 gives the full variable domain: DSGVTQTPKHLITATGQRVTLRCSPRSGDLSVYWYQQSLDQGLQFLIQYYNGEERAKGNILERFSAQQFPDLHSELNLSSLELGDSALYFCASSVAAGRGTGELFFGEGSRLTVL.

This chain links TRBV12-3 or TRBV12-4 with TRBJ2-3; D is unclear. The CDR3 is made up of 13 amino acids. The V and J ends lost 7 bases and 2 bases respectively, with 10 bases between them. The CDR3: CASTEIYTDTQYF. The CDR3 coding sequence is TGTGCCAGCACCGAAATCTACACAGATACGCAGTATTTT.

The chain combines TRBV20-1 with TRBJ1-5; possible D gene TRBD1, 6 bases. Germline loops: CDR1 DFQATT, CDR2 SNEGSKA (reference sequence). Between the trimmed V and J ends, which lost 3 bases and 0 bases, there was a span of 24 bases. This CDR3 spans 19 amino acids. This CDR3 reads CSASNRGQRSAYSNQPQHF. CDR3 DNA sequence: TGCAGTGCTAGTAATCGCGGACAGAGATCTGCTTATAGCAATCAGCCCCAGCATTTT.

This chain links TRBV27 with TRBJ2-7, with 7 bases identical to TRBD2. Germline V gives CDR1 MNHEY, CDR2 SMNVEV (reference sequence). This CDR3 is built from 13 residues. Trimming took 8 bases from V and 0 from J; bases not matched to a gene: 4. CDR3 in amino acids: CASESGISYEQYF. The DNA of the CDR3 is TGTGCCAGCGAAAGCGGGATCTCCTACGAGCAGTACTTC.

This rearrangement joins TRBV5-1 to TRBJ2-7; D call uncertain. The CDR3 length is 14 residues. Germline lookup yields CDR1 SGHRS and CDR2 YFSETQ. V was pared by 5 bases and J by 6 bases, with 18 bases between. The CDR3 sequence: CASSQIESGGEQYF. The CDR3 nucleotides read TGCGCCAGCAGTCAAATAGAGAGTGGCGGCGAGCAGTACTTC. The complete variable domain, with remaining parts taken from reference TRBV5-1 and TRBJ2-7, reads KAGVTQTPRYLIKTRGQQVTLSCSPISGHRSVSWYQQTPGQGLQFLFEYFSETQRNKGNFPGRFSGRQFSNSRSEMNVSTLELGDSALYLCASSQIESGGEQYFGPGTRLTVT.

CDR3 nucleotide sequence: TGTGCCTGGAGTGTAGTAGCATCCTACGAGCAGTACTTC. It yields the protein CAWSVVASYEQYF. The chain uses TRBV30 and TRBJ2-7; no clear D gene. Germline loops: CDR1 GTSNPN, CDR2 SVGIG (reference sequence). The CDR3 consists of 13 residues. Trimming pared 0 bases from V and 1 base from J, leaving 7 bases between. Looking up the rest from reference TRBV30 and TRBJ2-7 gives the full variable domain: SQTIHQWPATLVQPVGSPLSLECTVEGTSNPNLYWYRQAAGRGLQLLFYSVGIGQISSEVPQNLSASRPQDRQFILSSKKLLLSDSGFYLCAWSVVASYEQYFGPGTRLTVT.

The chain couples TRBV7-2 to TRBJ1-6; possible D gene TRBD1, 5 bases. The germline V gene has CDR1 SGHTA and CDR2 FQGNSA. The CDR3 consists of 16 residues. V lost 1 base, J lost 2 bases, and 9 bases lay in between. The CDR3 sequence is CASSLGAGTYNSPLHF. The CDR3, as DNA: TGTGCCAGCAGCTTAGGAGCAGGGACCTATAATTCACCCCTCCACTTT.

The chain is built from TRBV27 and TRBJ1-3; no clear D. The CDR3 is 13 amino acids. In germline, CDR1 is MNHEY, CDR2 SMNVEV (reference sequence). V shed 3 bases and J shed 2 bases, with 5 bases lying between them. In DNA form, the CDR3 reads TGTGCCAGCAGTTTCGGTGCTGGAAACACCATATATTTT. Translation: CASSFGAGNTIYF.

J is TRBJ2-7 and V is TRBV29-1; 8 bases agree with TRBD2. Germline CDR1 is SQVTM and CDR2 is ANQGSEA. The CDR3 is 12 amino acids. The ends lost 1 base at V and 8 bases at J; junction bases unmatched: 4. CDR3 nucleotide sequence: TGCAGCGTTGAAGTACGGGGGGGAAAGCAGTACTTC. Amino acid sequence: CSVEVRGGKQYF.

The gene calls are TRBV5-1 and TRBJ1-4; a weak D match, TRBD1 (6 bases). The V gene lost 2 bases and the J gene lost 4 bases, with 12 bases spanning the gap. Germline lookup yields CDR1 SGHRS and CDR2 YFSETQ. The CDR3 extends over 15 amino acids. The chain's CDR3 is CASSFSRDNNEKLFF. CDR3 sequence (DNA): TGCGCCAGCAGCTTTTCCCGGGACAATAATGAAAAACTGTTTTTT.

The V and J genes are TRBV28 and TRBJ2-2; D is perhaps TRBD1 (6 bases). The length of the CDR3 is 15 residues. V gave up 5 bases and J gave up 6 bases, with 16 bases separating them. Germline loops: CDR1 MDHEN, CDR2 SYDVKM. CDR3 sequence: CASSLTTGLPGELFF. DNA for the CDR3: TGTGCCAGCAGTCTTACAACAGGGCTCCCCGGGGAGCTGTTTTTT. The full variable domain, completed using reference TRBV28 and TRBJ2-2, is DVKVTQSSRYLVKRTGEKVFLECVQDMDHENMFWYRQDPGLGLRLIYFSYDVKMKEKGDIPEGYSVSREKKERFSLILESASTNQTSMYLCASSLTTGLPGELFFGEGSRLTVL.

V and J are TRBV18 and TRBJ1-4, with D tentatively TRBD1 (5 bases). CDR3 length: 15 residues. Germline CDR1 KGHSH, CDR2 LQKENI. The V gene lost 1 base and the J gene lost 8 bases, with 14 bases spanning the gap. As DNA, the CDR3 is TGTGCCAGCTCACCACTTCAAGGGGAATGGGAAAAACTGTTTTTT. As protein: CASSPLQGEWEKLFF.

The CDR3 DNA reads as TGTGCCAGCAGCCCCGCAGATGGTGTCTACGAGCAGTACTTC. This translates into CASSPADGVYEQYF. This chain connects TRBV6-6 to TRBJ2-7; D gene unclear. This CDR3 comprises 14 residues. Deletions cut 6 bases from V and 3 bases from J, with 15 bases between. Per germline, CDR1 MNHNY and CDR2 SVGAGI (reference sequence).

This clone was seen a handful of times. The chain is built from TRBV15 and TRBJ1-5, with D perhaps matching TRBD1 (5 bases). The CDR3 spans 15 residues. The ends were cut back, 8 bases at V and 6 bases at J, with 20 bases in the middle. The V gene's germline CDR1 is LNHNV and CDR2 YYDKDF (reference sequence). The CDR3 DNA sequence: TGTGCCACCTCCCCTGGGGGGTCGGTCTCTCAGCCCCAGCATTTT. It specifies CATSPGGSVSQPQHF. Drawing the rest from reference TRBV15 and TRBJ1-5, the complete variable domain is DAMVIQNPRYQVTQFGKPVTLSCSQTLNHNVMYWYQQKSSQAPKLLFHYYDKDFNNEADTPDNFQSRRPNTSFCFLDIRSPGLGDTAMYLCATSPGGSVSQPQHFGDGTRLSIL.

The V and J genes are TRBV6-6 and TRBJ1-2; D may be TRBD1 (6 bases). The CDR3 has 15 amino acids. Trimming took 4 bases from V and 6 from J, leaving 18 bases between them. Germline V lookup: CDR1 MNHNY, CDR2 SVGAGI (reference sequence). CDR3: CASSSTPDSLHGYTF. The CDR3 nucleotides read TGTGCCAGCAGTTCCACCCCGGACAGCCTTCATGGCTACACCTTC.

This clone was recorded once. In nucleotides, the CDR3 is TGTGCCAGTAGCGGGAGACAGGGGGCAGCTTTCTTT. Protein sequence: CASSGRQGAAFF. The chain combines TRBV19 with TRBJ1-1, with 10 nucleotides matching TRBD1. Trimming removed 6 bases from V and 10 bases from J; junction bases left unmatched: 5. Germline-derived CDR1 and CDR2 are LNHDA and SQIVND (reference sequence). This CDR3 is built from 12 residues.

This clone showed up many times. The chain recombines TRBV6-4 with TRBJ2-3, with 10 bases lining up with TRBD2. The CDR3 is 14 residues long. J lost 4 bases, V lost 6 bases, and 4 bases had no gene match. Germline assignment: CDR1 MRHNA and CDR2 SNTAGT. Here the CDR3 DNA reads TGTGCCAGCAGCGTACTAGCGGGGTCAGATACGCAGTATTTT. Protein: CASSVLAGSDTQYF.

The J gene is TRBJ2-2, the V gene TRBV6-6, with 9 bases that match TRBD2. The CDR3 loop spans 15 amino acids. CDR1 is MNHNY and CDR2 is SVGAGI in the germline V gene (reference sequence). Trimming took 4 bases from V and 5 from J; bases not matched to a gene: 5. CDR3 bases: TGTGCCAGCAGTTTAGCGGGAGTGGGTACCGGGGAGCTGTTTTTT. This codes for CASSLAGVGTGELFF.

The rearrangement links TRBV6-1 to TRBJ1-1, with 12 positions matching TRBD1. The CDR3 is made up of 17 amino acids. With 4 bases clipped from V and 5 bases from J, the junction kept 11 bases outside the gene matches. The germline V gene has CDR1 MNHNS and CDR2 SASEGT. The CDR3 is CASSGFPGQGANTEAFF. Here the CDR3 DNA reads TGTGCCAGCAGTGGTTTCCCGGGACAGGGGGCGAATACTGAAGCTTTCTTT.

The V call is TRBV29-1, the J call TRBJ1-6, with 8 bases lining up with TRBD1. CDR1 SQVTM and CDR2 ANQGSEA come from the germline V gene. After removal of 7 bases from V and 1 base from J, the junction contained 6 bases not matched to a gene. The CDR3 totals 15 residues. For the CDR3, the DNA is TGCAGCGCCAGGACAGGGCAGTCCTATAATTCACCCCTCCACTTT. This codes for CSARTGQSYNSPLHF.

The chain is built from TRBV27 and TRBJ2-7; maybe TRBD2 (6 bases). The germline V gene has CDR1 MNHEY and CDR2 SMNVEV (reference sequence). Trimming left V 6 bases short and J 0 bases short, with 9 bases between. This CDR3 comprises 13 residues. The CDR3 bases are TGTGCCAGCAGATCCGGGAGCTCCTACGAGCAGTACTTC. Its translation: CASRSGSSYEQYF.

The V call is TRBV18, the J call TRBJ2-3; D is perhaps TRBD2 (5 bases). Trimming stripped 6 bases from V and 8 bases from J, with 21 bases between. CDR1 KGHSH and CDR2 LQKENI come from the germline V gene. The CDR3 contains 15 residues. The CDR3 nucleotides are TGTGCCAGCTCCCCGCCGGGAAAAGCCTCCGTTACGCAGTATTTT. This encodes CASSPPGKASVTQYF.

The rearrangement uses TRBV12-5 and TRBJ2-7, with a weak D call TRBD2 (5 bases). The V and J ends lost 3 bases and 0 bases respectively, with 9 bases between them. The germline V gene has CDR1 LGHNT and CDR2 FRNRAP. There are 14 residues in the CDR3. The CDR3 sequence: CASGLAVSSYEQYF. CDR3 DNA sequence: TGTGCTAGTGGTTTAGCGGTGAGCTCCTACGAGCAGTACTTC.

The rearrangement joins TRBV10-3 to TRBJ1-2; 7 positions agree with TRBD1. The germline CDR1 and CDR2 sequences are ENHRY and SYGVKD. This CDR3 region has 13 residues. With 2 bases clipped from V and 10 bases from J, the junction kept 7 bases outside the gene matches. CDR3 sequence: CAISEIGTEAYTF. In DNA form, the CDR3 reads TGTGCCATCAGTGAGATAGGGACAGAAGCCTACACCTTC.

The chain is built from TRBV12-1 and TRBJ1-6; the listed D gene, TRBD1, was not tested against the DNA. TRBV12-1 represents a pseudogene. The CDR3 spans 16 residues. The CDR3: CASSGSPQGRSSPLHF. CDR3 nucleotides: TGTGCCAGCAGCGGAAGTCCACAGGGAAGATCGTCACCCCTCCACTTT.

The chain joins TRBV19 to TRBJ1-2, with D possibly being TRBD1 (6 bases). The V and J ends lost 5 bases and 5 bases respectively, with 15 bases between them. The CDR3 loop spans 14 amino acids. Germline V gene sequence: CDR1 LNHDA, CDR2 SQIVND (reference sequence). Written as DNA, the CDR3 is TGTGCCAGTAGTGGCACCCGGACAGAGTATGGCTACACCTTC. The encoded protein is CASSGTRTEYGYTF.

The chain is built from TRBV5-1 and TRBJ2-1, with TRBD2 identical over 8 bases. The CDR3 totals 16 residues. Germline trimming cut 6 bases from V and 5 bases from J; bases unmatched to any gene: 13. Germline CDR1 SGHRS, CDR2 YFSETQ. The CDR3 protein is CASNFAPGLGDNEQFF. The DNA for the CDR3 is TGCGCCAGCAACTTCGCACCGGGACTAGGCGACAATGAGCAGTTCTTC.

The chain carries TRBV19 and TRBJ2-4; 7 bases are shared with TRBD1. The trim removed 8 bases at V and 14 bases at J, leaving 15 bases unmatched. Per germline, CDR1 LNHDA and CDR2 SQIVND (reference sequence). The CDR3 length is 13 residues. The CDR3 nucleotides read TGTGCCAGTTCCCATGAAGGGGGCCTAGAGAAGTACTTC. The encoded protein is CASSHEGGLEKYF.

This clone was detected once. The chain is built from TRBV5-6 and TRBJ1-1; no reliable D call. Trimming took 2 bases from V and 5 from J, leaving 7 bases between them. The germline CDR1 and CDR2 sequences are SGHDT and YYEEEE. This CDR3 has 12 residues. For the CDR3, the DNA is TGTGCCAGCAGCTTATCCGGGACTGAAGCTTTCTTT. Translation gives CASSLSGTEAFF.